This is a list of T cell receptor beta chains from one sample in a study of regulatory T cells in long-lasting Graves disease. TCRdb passed the multiplex PCR reads through MiXCR, listing each CDR3 protein once. The sample shows about 210,000 distinct CDR3 sequences, roughly a fifth of them seen only once. In addition, the sample was reused for a study of T cells in Graves' hyperthyroidism and ophthalmopathy.

The source was peripheral blood mononuclear cells (PBMCs), collected at new diagnosis, from a patient treated with antithyroid drugs. The origin of the receptors is a woman aged 25 to 45 with Graves disease. The conserved cysteine and the conserved F or W are not part of the CDR3 here. A D gene is named only where the DNA matches it firmly. Rows give clone size only sometimes, using once, few, many, or a class for an expanded clone.

D gene	CDR3 length	J gene	V gene	clone size	CDR3 protein
NA	13	TRBJ2-6	TRBV20-1	many	SALDGGSGANVLT
NA	12	TRBJ1-1	TRBV7-2	many	ASSTRNRNTEAF
TRBD1	14	TRBJ1-1	TRBV12-5	many	ASGLVSGPGGTEAF
NA	14	TRBJ1-1	TRBV2	many	ASSEGRGGWNTEAF
TRBD1	12	TRBJ1-2	TRBV30	many	AWSVSGGASGYT
NA	12	TRBJ1-4	TRBV12-3/TRBV12-4	many	ASSQETANEKLF
TRBD1	12	TRBJ2-7	TRBV18	many	ASSLGQGAYEQY
TRBD1	17	TRBJ1-5	TRBV2	NA	ASSLWGGQGARGNQPQH
NA	14	TRBJ1-2	TRBV4-1	few	ASSQSLVSQGKGYT
NA	13	TRBJ2-7	TRBV12-3/TRBV12-4	many	ASSFFSDSFYEQY
TRBD1	15	TRBJ2-7	TRBV6-1	many	ASSDPDGTGAPNEQY
TRBD1	13	TRBJ1-6	TRBV5-6	many	ASSGTGLINSPLH
TRBD1	13	TRBJ1-2	TRBV28	many	ASSPRTGTNYGYT
NA	11	TRBJ1-4	TRBV6-2/TRBV6-3	NA	ASSYDLNEKLF